This T cell receptor (beta chain) was sequenced for a study of blood T cells in healthy people across ages. Comments on this clonotype: This may come from a read error, since a much larger clone is one base off.

A J-beta primer mix and a sample-barcoded 5' primer were used in a second PCR of roughly 7 to 12 cycles. TCRdb used MiXCR to reprocess the 5' RACE reads, holding one entry per CDR3 protein. The repertoire holds hundreds of thousands of distinct CDR3 sequences, with roughly 64% as singletons. Input material: blood. This receptor was taken from a man aged 25-45 years in good health.

In DNA form, the CDR3 reads TGTGCCAGCAGTTTTGATGTCTACGAGCAGTACTTC. It yields the protein CASSFDVYEQYF. The chain employs TRBV6-2 or TRBV6-3 and TRBJ2-5; the D is unclear. The J call may not be correct, given that the DNA end is closer to TRBJ2-7. CDR1 and CDR2 (germline): MNHEY, SVGEGT. This CDR3 is built from 12 residues.